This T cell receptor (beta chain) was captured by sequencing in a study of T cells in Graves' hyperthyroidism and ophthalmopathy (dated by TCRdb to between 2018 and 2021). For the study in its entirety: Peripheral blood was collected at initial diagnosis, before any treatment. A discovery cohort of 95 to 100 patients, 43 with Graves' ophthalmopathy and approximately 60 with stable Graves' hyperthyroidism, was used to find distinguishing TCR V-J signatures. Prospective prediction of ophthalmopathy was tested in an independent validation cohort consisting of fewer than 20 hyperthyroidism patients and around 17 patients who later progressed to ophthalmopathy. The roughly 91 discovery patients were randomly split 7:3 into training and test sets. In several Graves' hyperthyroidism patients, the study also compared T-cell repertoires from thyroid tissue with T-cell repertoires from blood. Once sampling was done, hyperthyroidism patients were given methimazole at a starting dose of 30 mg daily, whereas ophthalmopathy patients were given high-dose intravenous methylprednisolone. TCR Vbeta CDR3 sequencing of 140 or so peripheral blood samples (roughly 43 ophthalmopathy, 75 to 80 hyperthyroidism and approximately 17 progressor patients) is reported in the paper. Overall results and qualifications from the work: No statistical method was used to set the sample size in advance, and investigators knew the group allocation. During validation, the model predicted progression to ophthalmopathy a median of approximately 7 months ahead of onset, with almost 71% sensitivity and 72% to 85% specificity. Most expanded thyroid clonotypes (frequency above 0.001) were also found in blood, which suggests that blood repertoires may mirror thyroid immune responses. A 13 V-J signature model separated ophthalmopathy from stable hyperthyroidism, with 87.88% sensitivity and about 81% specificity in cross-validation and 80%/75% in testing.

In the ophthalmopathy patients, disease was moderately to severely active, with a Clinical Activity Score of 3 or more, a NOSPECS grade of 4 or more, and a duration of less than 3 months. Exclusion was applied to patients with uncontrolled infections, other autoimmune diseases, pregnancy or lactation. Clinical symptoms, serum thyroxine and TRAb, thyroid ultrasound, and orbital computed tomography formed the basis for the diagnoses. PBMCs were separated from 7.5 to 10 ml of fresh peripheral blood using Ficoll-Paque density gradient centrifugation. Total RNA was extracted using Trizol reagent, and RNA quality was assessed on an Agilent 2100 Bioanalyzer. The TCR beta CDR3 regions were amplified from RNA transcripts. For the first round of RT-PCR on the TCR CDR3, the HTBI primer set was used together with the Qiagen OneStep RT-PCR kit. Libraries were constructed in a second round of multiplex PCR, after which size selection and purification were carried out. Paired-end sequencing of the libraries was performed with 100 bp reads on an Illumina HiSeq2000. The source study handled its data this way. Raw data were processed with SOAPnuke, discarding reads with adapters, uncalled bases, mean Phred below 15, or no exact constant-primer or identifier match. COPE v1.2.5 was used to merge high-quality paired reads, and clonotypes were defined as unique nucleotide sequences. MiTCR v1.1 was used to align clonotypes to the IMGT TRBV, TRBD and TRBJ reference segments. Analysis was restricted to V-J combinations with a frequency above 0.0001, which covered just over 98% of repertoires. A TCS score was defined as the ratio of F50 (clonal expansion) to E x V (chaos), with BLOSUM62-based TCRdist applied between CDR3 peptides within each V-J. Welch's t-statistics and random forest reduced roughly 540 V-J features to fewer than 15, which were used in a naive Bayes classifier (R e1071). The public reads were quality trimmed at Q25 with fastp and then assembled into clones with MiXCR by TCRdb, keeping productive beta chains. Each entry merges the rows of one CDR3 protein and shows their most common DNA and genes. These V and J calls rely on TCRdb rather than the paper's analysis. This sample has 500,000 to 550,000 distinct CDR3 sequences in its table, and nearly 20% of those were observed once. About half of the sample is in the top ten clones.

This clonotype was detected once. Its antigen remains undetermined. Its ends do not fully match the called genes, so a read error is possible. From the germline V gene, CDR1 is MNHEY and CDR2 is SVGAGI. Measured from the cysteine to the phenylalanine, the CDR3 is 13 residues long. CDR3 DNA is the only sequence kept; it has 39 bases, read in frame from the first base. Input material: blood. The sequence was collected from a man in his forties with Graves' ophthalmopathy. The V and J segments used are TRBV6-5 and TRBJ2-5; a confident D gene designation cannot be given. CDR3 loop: CASSYRVQEAQYF. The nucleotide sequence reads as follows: TGTGCCAGCAGTTACCGGGTCCAAGAGGCCCAGTACTTC.